Listed here are 21 T cell receptor beta chains from one sample, sequenced in a study of T cell repertoires in cytomegalovirus infection. TCRdb analysed the reads with MiXCR anew, one entry per CDR3 protein. The sample lists about 490,000 distinct CDR3 sequences, approximately 26% occurring once. Sequences were obtained from PBMCs. All receptors come from a human donor in good health (CMV status not recorded). Some clones in this sample may be carry-over from other donors' samples.

The chain has TRBV7-6 and TRBJ2-2, with D hard to call. Per the germline V gene, CDR1 is SGHVS and CDR2 is FNYEAQ. There are 14 residues in the CDR3. V was cut by 5 bases and J by 2 bases, with 9 bases left in between. This chain's CDR3 is CASSALSNTGELFF. As DNA, the CDR3 is TGTGCCAGCAGCGCTTTATCTAACACCGGGGAGCTGTTTTTT.

This clonotype appeared a few times. The rearrangement joins TRBV10-3 to TRBJ1-1; D is possibly TRBD1 (5 bases). The CDR3 has 14 residues. Germline V gene lookup returns CDR1 ENHRY and CDR2 SYGVKD. Trimming shortened V by 8 bases and J by 4 bases, and 17 bases separated the two germline ends. CDR3: CAIQDSGGGTEAFF. CDR3 nucleotide sequence: TGTGCCATCCAAGATAGTGGGGGAGGCACTGAAGCTTTCTTT.

This clonotype was counted between two and nine times. The chain recombines TRBV27 with TRBJ2-6; 9 nucleotides line up with TRBD2. With V trimmed by 9 bases and J by 0 bases, 9 bases remained unmatched. The CDR3 spans 17 residues. From germline, CDR1 is MNHEY and CDR2 SMNVEV (reference sequence). Written as DNA, the CDR3 is TGTGCCAGAATGCCGGGACTAGCTTTCTCTGGGGCCAACGTCCTGACTTTC. This encodes CARMPGLAFSGANVLTF.

This clonotype was observed once. This chain links TRBV9 with TRBJ1-4; 7 nucleotides agree with TRBD1. The CDR3 sequence is 17 residues long. The germline V gene has CDR1 SGDLS and CDR2 YYNGEE. V lost 4 bases to trimming and J lost 3 bases; unmatched junction nucleotides: 12. This CDR3 is CASSPQQGILANEKLFF. DNA for the CDR3: TGTGCCAGCAGCCCTCAACAGGGGATCTTAGCTAATGAAAAACTGTTTTTT.

V usage is TRBV7-2 and J usage is TRBJ2-4, with 7 bases lining up with TRBD2. The length of the CDR3 is 13 residues. Unmatched junction bases numbered 8, after V lost 7 bases and J lost 8 bases. In germline, CDR1 is SGHTA, CDR2 FQGNSA. The DNA of the CDR3 is TGTGCCAGCAAGGGCGGGGGAGGGGACATTCAGTACTTC. Translation gives CASKGGGGDIQYF.

The sample holds many counts of this clonotype. The chain employs TRBV7-2 and TRBJ2-1; D not resolved. In germline, CDR1 is SGHTA, CDR2 FQGNSA. V was pared by 4 bases and J by 0 bases, with 16 bases between. This CDR3 is built from 17 residues. The CDR3 DNA sequence: TGTGCCAGCAGCTCACCCCTGGACCTCGCCTCCTACAATGAGCAGTTCTTC. It yields the protein CASSSPLDLASYNEQFF.

The V gene is TRBV2, the J gene TRBJ2-1; 11 nucleotides match TRBD2. Germline trimming cut 7 bases from V and 7 bases from J; bases unmatched to any gene: 6. Germline CDR1 is SNHLY and CDR2 is FYNNEI. The CDR3 covers 14 residues. CDR3 amino acids: CASTIAGGPNEQFF. The CDR3 nucleotides are TGTGCCAGCACAATAGCGGGAGGGCCAAATGAGCAGTTCTTC.

This chain uses TRBV9 with TRBJ2-7; tentative D call: TRBD1 (5 bases). V gave up 0 bases and J gave up 7 bases, with 17 bases separating them. This CDR3 comprises 15 residues. Germline values: CDR1 SGDLS, CDR2 YYNGEE. The DNA of the CDR3 is TGTGCCAGCAGCGTAGCTACTGACAGCGTTTCGGAGCAGTACTTC. This gives the protein CASSVATDSVSEQYF.

This clonotype was seen a handful of times. The V call is TRBV6-2 or TRBV6-3, the J call TRBJ2-7, with a tentative D call TRBD2 (6 bases). The CDR3 consists of 18 residues. Between the trimmed V and J ends, which lost 2 bases and 5 bases, there was a span of 25 bases. Germline CDR1 reads MNHEY; CDR2 reads SVGEGT. The DNA for the CDR3 is TGTGCCAGCAGTTACCCCCAACGACTAGTCCCCCCTTCTGACGAGCAGTACTTC. It specifies CASSYPQRLVPPSDEQYF.

This clonotype appeared many times. The chain employs TRBV7-2 and TRBJ2-1, with 8 bases fitting TRBD1. The ends lost 5 bases at V and 0 bases at J; junction bases unmatched: 6. The CDR3 covers 16 residues. CDR1 SGHTA and CDR2 FQGNSA come from the germline V gene. The CDR3 loop is CASSPDRGSSYNEQFF. CDR3 DNA: TGTGCCAGCAGCCCCGACAGGGGCAGCTCCTACAATGAGCAGTTCTTC.

The rearrangement uses TRBV14 and TRBJ2-1; perhaps TRBD1 as D (6 bases). Germline-derived CDR1 and CDR2 are SGHDN and FVKESK. The length of the CDR3 is 14 residues. V shed 6 bases and J shed 2 bases, with 11 bases lying between them. The CDR3 DNA follows: TGTGCCAGCAGTCACAGGGAAACCTACAATGAGCAGTTCTTC. This codes for CASSHRETYNEQFF.

This clonotype was counted a few times. The chain uses TRBV27 and TRBJ2-3; TRBD1 agrees at 10 bases. J was trimmed by 1 base and V by 8 bases; bases with no gene match: 0. Per the germline V gene, CDR1 is MNHEY and CDR2 is SMNVEV (reference sequence). This CDR3 is 13 amino acids long. Written as DNA, the CDR3 is TGTGCCAGCGGACAGGGGGGCACAGATACGCAGTATTTT. Encoded protein: CASGQGGTDTQYF.

The chain employs TRBV6-5 and TRBJ2-5; 9 bases are shared with TRBD1. The CDR3 spans 13 residues. Germline loops: CDR1 MNHEY, CDR2 SVGAGI. V shed 0 bases, J shed 12 bases, and the junction held 5 bases outside the gene matches. This CDR3 reads CASSYSTRTGEYF. The CDR3 DNA is TGTGCCAGCAGTTACTCTACCCGGACAGGGGAGTACTTC.

This clonotype came up a few times. The chain combines TRBV15 with TRBJ2-1; 10 nucleotides match TRBD2. The CDR3 contains 17 residues. V trimming: 0 bases; J trimming: 9 bases; junction bases outside the gene matches: 11. Germline loops: CDR1 LNHNV, CDR2 YYDKDF (reference sequence). The CDR3 DNA reads as TGTGCCACCAGCAGAGATCTAGCGGGAGCCGGTCGGGTTGAGCAGTTCTTC. It codes for CATSRDLAGAGRVEQFF.

The chain uses TRBV4-3 and TRBJ1-2; D is unclear. V was cut by 1 base and J by 5 bases, with 14 bases left in between. In germline, CDR1 is LGHNA, CDR2 YSLEER. The length of the CDR3 is 15 residues. The CDR3 is CASSQVGQATYGYTF. The CDR3, as DNA: TGCGCCAGCAGCCAAGTAGGGCAGGCGACGTATGGCTACACCTTC.

This clonotype came up a few times. V and J are TRBV4-1 and TRBJ1-2; a possible D gene is TRBD1 (5 bases). CDR3 length: 16 residues. Deletions cut 0 bases from V and 2 bases from J, with 13 bases between. Germline CDR1 MGHRA, CDR2 YSYEKL. CDR3 amino acids: CASSQDGARQNYGYTF. The CDR3 DNA follows: TGCGCCAGCAGCCAAGACGGGGCGAGGCAAAACTATGGCTACACCTTC.

This clonotype was counted many times. The rearrangement joins TRBV7-2 to TRBJ1-5; no reliable D call. The CDR3 spans 14 residues. V was clipped by 5 bases and J by 0 bases, with 8 bases between them. Per the germline V gene, CDR1 is SGHTA and CDR2 is FQGNSA. The CDR3 spells CASSPMSSNQPQHF. DNA for the CDR3: TGTGCCAGCAGCCCGATGAGTAGCAATCAGCCCCAGCATTTT.

The chain recombines TRBV19 with TRBJ1-2; a possible D gene is TRBD1 (6 bases). Trimming took off 2 bases at V and 0 bases at J, with 16 bases between the two ends. The length of the CDR3 is 17 residues. Germline CDR1 is LNHDA and CDR2 is SQIVND (reference sequence). The CDR3 nucleotides read TGTGCCAGTAGTATATCCGGACAGCCTCTCGCTAACTATGGCTACACCTTC. This translates into CASSISGQPLANYGYTF. The full variable domain, with the rest looked up from reference TRBV19 and TRBJ1-2, is DGGITQSPKYLFRKEGQNVTLSCEQNLNHDAMYWYRQDPGQGLRLIYYSQIVNDFQKGDIAEGYSVSREKKESFPLTVTSAQKNPTAFYLCASSISGQPLANYGYTFGSGTRLTVV.

The table lists this clonotype with a few counts. This chain joins TRBV12-3 or TRBV12-4 and TRBJ1-1, with 11 bases identical to TRBD1. The V and J ends lost 6 bases and 4 bases, in that order; junction bases with no gene match: 7. The CDR3 is made up of 15 amino acids. The CDR3 coding sequence is TGTGCCAGCAGCGGACAGGGGGCGAGGGTCACTGAAGCTTTCTTT. Protein product: CASSGQGARVTEAFF.

This clonotype was found a few times. The chain joins TRBV18 to TRBJ1-1, with D unclear. Germline V gives CDR1 KGHSH, CDR2 LQKENI. Trimming stripped 0 bases from V and 1 base from J, with 6 bases between. The CDR3 runs 14 residues. This CDR3 is CASSPPWGNTEAFF. In DNA form, the CDR3 reads TGTGCCAGCTCACCACCCTGGGGGAACACTGAAGCTTTCTTT. The variable domain in full, completed from reference TRBV18 and TRBJ1-1, reads NAGVMQNPRHLVRRRGQEARLRCSPMKGHSHVYWYRQLPEEGLKFMVYLQKENIIDESGMPKERFSAEFPKEGPSILRIQQVVRGDSAAYFCASSPPWGNTEAFFGQGTRLTVV.

A few counts support this clonotype. The chain combines TRBV11-2 with TRBJ2-1; the D gene is possibly TRBD2 (5 bases). This CDR3 has 11 amino acids. Trimming pared 1 base from V and 12 bases from J, leaving 7 bases between. CDR1 SGHAT and CDR2 FQNNGV come from the germline V gene. CDR3 nucleotides: TGTGCCAGCAGCTTAGTGGCGGGGCAGTTCTTC. Translation gives CASSLVAGQFF.